The T cell receptor beta chain described here comes from a study of cytomegalovirus exposure and HLA in healthy donors. Study-wide context: From about 200 million T cells, an earlier analysis saw roughly 110 million unique TCR beta sequences. Among a few hundred genotyped donors, around 81% fell in the Caucasian-associated ancestry cluster.

It was with 60 Vbeta and 13 Jbeta primers that the PCR ran. TCRdb keeps only in-frame clones here, not all; method: immunoSEQ multiplex PCR. This table holds roughly 110,000 clones, about 64% found once. In regard to this clone: The target antigen is unknown.

Germline trimming cut 0 bases from V and 2 bases from J; bases unmatched to any gene: 7. Germline V lookup: CDR1 SGDLS, CDR2 YYNGEE. The CDR3 spans 17 residues. Study-wide findings and caveats: Indistinguishability led to the exclusion of some V segments, TRBV6-2 and TRBV6-3 included.

The sample was PBMCs. The V gene is TRBV9, the J gene TRBJ2-1, with TRBD1 identical over 8 bases. The clonotype was recovered from a man aged 18 to 29 in good health and CMV-seropositive. CDR3 sequence: CASSVGERDRPYNEQFF. CDR3 sequence (DNA): TGTGCCAGCAGCGTAGGGGAGAGGGACAGGCCCTACAATGAGCAGTTCTTC.